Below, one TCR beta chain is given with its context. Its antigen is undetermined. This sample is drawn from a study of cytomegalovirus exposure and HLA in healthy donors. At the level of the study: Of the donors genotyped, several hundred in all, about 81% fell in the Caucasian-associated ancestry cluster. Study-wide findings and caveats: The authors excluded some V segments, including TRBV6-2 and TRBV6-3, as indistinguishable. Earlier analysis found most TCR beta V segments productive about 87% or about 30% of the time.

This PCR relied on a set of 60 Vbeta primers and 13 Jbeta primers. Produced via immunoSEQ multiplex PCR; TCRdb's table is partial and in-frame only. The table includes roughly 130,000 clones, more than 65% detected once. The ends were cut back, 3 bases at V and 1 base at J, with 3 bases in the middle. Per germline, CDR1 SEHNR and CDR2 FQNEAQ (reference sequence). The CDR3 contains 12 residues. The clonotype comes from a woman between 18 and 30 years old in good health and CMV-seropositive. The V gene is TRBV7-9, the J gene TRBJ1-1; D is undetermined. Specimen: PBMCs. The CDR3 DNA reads TGTGCCAGCAGCTTCGGGAACACTGAAGCTTTCTTT. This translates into CASSFGNTEAFF.